These 27 T cell receptor beta chains share one sample of origin, sequenced in a study of early T cells in non-severe SARS-CoV-2 infection. TCRdb re-called the 5' RACE reads through MiXCR, storing one row per CDR3 protein. This table holds around 70,000 distinct CDR3 sequences, 9.1% found once. Sequencing was carried out using whole blood. The receptors shown here come from an adult who was a healthcare worker with PCR-confirmed SARS-CoV-2 infection or an uninfected control (not recorded which).

In this sample, this clonotype turned up many times. J is TRBJ2-1 and V is TRBV7-9, with 11 bases matching TRBD2. V dropped 5 bases and J dropped 7; count of bases not matched to a gene: 7. There are 15 residues in the CDR3. Germline V gene lookup returns CDR1 SEHNR and CDR2 FQNEAQ (reference sequence). This CDR3 is CASSASGRPVNEQFF. CDR3 nucleotide sequence: TGTGCCAGCAGCGCTAGCGGGAGGCCGGTTAATGAGCAGTTCTTC.

This clonotype was counted a few times. In DNA form, the CDR3 reads TGTGCCAGCAGTTACTCGACAGCAGATACGCAGTATTTT. Protein sequence: CASSYSTADTQYF. V gene TRBV6-2 or TRBV6-3 combines with J gene TRBJ2-3; possible D gene TRBD1, 5 bases. The germline gives CDR1 MNHEY, CDR2 SVGEGT. Trimming took off 0 bases at V and 4 bases at J, with 5 bases between the two ends. This CDR3 has 13 residues.

This clonotype was counted many times. CDR3 nucleotides: TGTGCCACCAGTGATGACAGGGTCAATGAGCAGTTCTTC. As protein: CATSDDRVNEQFF. The chain couples TRBV24-1 to TRBJ2-1; 7 bases align to TRBD1. The CDR3 loop spans 13 amino acids. The J segment lost 6 bases and the V segment lost 3 bases, leaving 1 base of the junction unmatched. Looked up from germline, CDR1 is KGHDR and CDR2 is SFDVKD.

This clonotype has more than one count but fewer than ten. This sequence joins TRBV5-6 and TRBJ2-5; 8 nucleotides match TRBD1. The CDR3 length is 15 residues. The germline V gene has CDR1 SGHDT and CDR2 YYEEEE. V trimming: 4 bases; J trimming: 4 bases; junction bases outside the gene matches: 9. This CDR3 reads CASSIRQGLGETQYF. DNA for the CDR3: TGTGCCAGCAGCATCCGACAGGGGCTCGGAGAGACCCAGTACTTC.

The table lists this clonotype with a few counts. This chain links TRBV2 with TRBJ2-2; no clear D gene. V shed 7 bases and J shed 0 bases, with 12 bases lying between them. Germline-derived CDR1 and CDR2 are SNHLY and FYNNEI. The CDR3 runs to 15 residues. In DNA, the CDR3 is TGTGCCAGCACCGACCAGCGCACGAACACCGGGGAGCTGTTTTTT. The encoded protein is CASTDQRTNTGELFF.

This clonotype has more than one count but fewer than ten. V and J are TRBV3-1 and TRBJ2-2; D gene uncertain. The germline gives CDR1 LGHDT, CDR2 YNNKEL (reference sequence). The CDR3 extends over 18 amino acids. V lost 1 base and J lost 3, with 18 bases in between. The CDR3 DNA reads as TGTGCCAGCAGCCAAGGTAGTTATTTTCGTCAGTACACCGGGGAGCTGTTTTTT. This gives the protein CASSQGSYFRQYTGELFF.

This chain uses TRBV5-1 with TRBJ2-7; 10 positions agree with TRBD2. V was pared by 2 bases and J by 3 bases, with 8 bases of the junction left unmatched. Germline assignment: CDR1 SGHRS and CDR2 YFSETQ. This CDR3 spans 16 amino acids. The CDR3 DNA reads as TGCGCCAGCAGCTTTCCTAGCGGGAGCCCGGACTACGAGCAGTACTTC. Amino acids: CASSFPSGSPDYEQYF.

This clonotype was recorded a few times. The rearrangement uses TRBV10-1 and TRBJ2-7; 8 bases line up with TRBD2. The CDR3 consists of 14 residues. The germline gives CDR1 WNHNN, CDR2 SYGVQD (reference sequence). Trimming at V came to 5 bases and at J to 5 bases, leaving 8 bases not matched to a gene. CDR3 in DNA: TGCGCCAGCAGTTTTAGCGGGAATGCCCACGAGCAGTACTTC. Its protein product is CASSFSGNAHEQYF.

This rearrangement joins TRBV7-9 to TRBJ2-5, with D maybe TRBD2 (6 bases). Germline lookup yields CDR1 SEHNR and CDR2 FQNEAQ (reference sequence). CDR3 size: 16 residues. V lost 5 bases and J lost 2, with 18 bases in between. The CDR3 loop reads CASSPLWREEQETQYF. In DNA, the CDR3 is TGTGCCAGCAGCCCCCTTTGGAGGGAGGAACAAGAGACCCAGTACTTC.

V and J are TRBV30 and TRBJ2-1, with 8 bases lining up with TRBD2. CDR3 length: 15 residues. Germline V CDR1 and CDR2: GTSNPN, SVGIG (reference sequence). The V and J ends lost 2 bases and 4 bases, in that order; junction bases with no gene match: 7. The DNA of the CDR3 is TGTGCCTGGAGTAGGGTTAGCGGGATTTACAATGAGCAGTTCTTC. Amino acid sequence: CAWSRVSGIYNEQFF.

This clonotype was seen ten or more times. The J gene is TRBJ2-3, the V gene TRBV12-3 or TRBV12-4; D not resolved. The CDR3 is 12 amino acids. V lost 2 bases, J lost 2 bases, and 2 bases lay in between. CDR3 coding DNA: TGTGCCAGCAGTTTAATCACAGATACGCAGTATTTT. This encodes CASSLITDTQYF.

This rearrangement joins TRBV7-2 to TRBJ1-2; D might be TRBD1 (5 bases). The CDR3 extends over 15 amino acids. V was pared by 0 bases and J by 4 bases, with 12 bases between. Germline CDR1 and CDR2: SGHTA and FQGNSA. The CDR3 reads CASSLAPRGGYGYTF. CDR3 bases: TGTGCCAGCAGCTTAGCCCCCCGGGGCGGCTATGGCTACACCTTC.

This clonotype came up a few times. The gene calls are TRBV4-2 and TRBJ2-7; 15 bases line up with TRBD2. J lost 2 bases, V lost 3 bases, and 8 bases had no gene match. CDR3 length: 18 residues. Germline CDR1 reads LGHNA; CDR2 reads YNFKEQ. The CDR3 spells CASSHFGLAGGLPYEQYF. Here the CDR3 DNA reads TGTGCCAGCAGCCACTTCGGACTAGCGGGAGGGCTCCCCTACGAGCAGTACTTC.

This clonotype has just a few counts. The rearrangement links TRBV29-1 to TRBJ2-1; TRBD2 aligns across 9 bases. The CDR3 consists of 15 residues. J gave up 1 base and V 4 bases, and 5 bases lay outside the gene matches. Germline V gives CDR1 SQVTM, CDR2 ANQGSEA. Written as DNA, the CDR3 is TGCAGCGTTGCTCTAGCGGGAAGATCCTACAATGAGCAGTTCTTC. Protein sequence: CSVALAGRSYNEQFF.

This clonotype was recorded at least ten times. The chain uses TRBV20-1 and TRBJ2-3; TRBD1 aligns across 9 bases. V trimming: 3 bases; J trimming: 0 bases; junction bases outside the gene matches: 7. Per germline, CDR1 DFQATT and CDR2 SNEGSKA (reference sequence). CDR3 length equals 16 residues. The DNA for the CDR3 is TGCAGTGCTAGTCCCATACAGGGGGCTAGCACAGATACGCAGTATTTT. Its translation: CSASPIQGASTDTQYF.

This clonotype was detected a few times. The chain recombines TRBV5-1 with TRBJ2-7, with TRBD1 matching over 7 bases. This CDR3 is built from 16 residues. V shed 0 bases and J 2 bases; nucleotides not matched to a gene: 8. Germline CDR1 reads SGHRS; CDR2 reads YFSETQ. CDR3 loop: CASSLGPPGQPYEQYF. DNA of the CDR3: TGCGCCAGCAGCTTGGGACCACCGGGACAGCCCTACGAGCAGTACTTC. Together with reference TRBV5-1 and TRBJ2-7, the CDR3 gives the full variable domain: KAGVTQTPRYLIKTRGQQVTLSCSPISGHRSVSWYQQTPGQGLQFLFEYFSETQRNKGNFPGRFSGRQFSNSRSEMNVSTLELGDSALYLCASSLGPPGQPYEQYFGPGTRLTVT.

This sequence joins TRBV7-3 and TRBJ2-2; a weak D match, TRBD2 (6 bases). This CDR3 spans 15 amino acids. CDR1 SGHTA and CDR2 FQGTGA come from the germline V gene. Between the trimmed V and J ends, which lost 5 bases and 3 bases, there was a span of 13 bases. CDR3 nucleotide sequence: TGTGCCAGCAGCCCGGGGGTAGTGGACACCGGGGAGCTGTTTTTT. It is translated as CASSPGVVDTGELFF.

A few counts support this clonotype. V usage is TRBV7-6 and J usage is TRBJ2-1; 13 positions match TRBD2. This CDR3 is 18 amino acids long. The germline V gene has CDR1 SGHVS and CDR2 FNYEAQ. J was trimmed by 6 bases and V by 1 base; bases with no gene match: 9. Here the CDR3 reads CASSLGLAGGRGGNEQFF. Written as DNA, the CDR3 is TGTGCCAGCAGCTTAGGACTAGCGGGAGGCCGGGGCGGCAATGAGCAGTTCTTC.

This clonotype was counted at least ten times. V gene TRBV15 combines with J gene TRBJ2-1, with D possibly matching TRBD2 (6 bases). Germline V gene lookup returns CDR1 LNHNV and CDR2 YYDKDF (reference sequence). The ends were cut back, 4 bases at V and 3 bases at J, with 10 bases in the middle. The CDR3 has 14 residues. This chain's CDR3 is CATSKSGVYNEQFF. CDR3 in DNA: TGTGCCACCAGCAAATCGGGAGTCTACAATGAGCAGTTCTTC.

This clonotype has just a few counts. J is TRBJ2-1 and V is TRBV5-6; D remains ambiguous. The CDR3 contains 16 residues. Per germline, CDR1 SGHDT and CDR2 YYEEEE. Trimming stripped 0 bases from V and 6 bases from J, with 16 bases between. CDR3 nucleotide sequence: TGTGCCAGCAGCTTGGGTTTCATCTGGGGTACCAATGAGCAGTTCTTC. The encoded protein is CASSLGFIWGTNEQFF.

V and J are TRBV2 and TRBJ2-1; unclear D gene. This CDR3 is built from 14 residues. Per germline, CDR1 SNHLY and CDR2 FYNNEI. With 4 bases removed from V and 5 bases from J, the gap between germline ends came to 12 bases. DNA of the CDR3: TGTGCCAGCAGTGGGCGAAACCCCCACAATGAGCAGTTCTTC. This translates into CASSGRNPHNEQFF.

In this sample, this clonotype turned up a few times. A much larger clone lies one base from this, so it may be a read error. The rearrangement joins TRBV28 to TRBJ2-3; TRBD2 is a possible D gene (5 bases). This CDR3 contains 16 residues. CDR1 and CDR2 (germline): MDHEN, SYDVKM. The CDR3 sequence: CACSLYRVGVGDTQYF. The CDR3 bases are TGTGCCTGCAGTTTATACCGCGTCGGGGTAGGGGATACGCAGTATTTT.

This chain uses TRBV7-9 with TRBJ2-7; D unclear. Germline V gene data show CDR1 as SEHNR and CDR2 as FQNEAQ (reference sequence). Trimming stripped 5 bases from V and 0 bases from J, with 14 bases between. The CDR3 is 15 amino acids. DNA of the CDR3: TGTGCCAGCAGCGTTAGTCGTCCTAGCTCCTACGAGCAGTACTTC. Amino acids: CASSVSRPSSYEQYF.

Many counts were recorded for this clonotype. V usage is TRBV2 and J usage is TRBJ2-3; D not resolved. This CDR3 has 11 amino acids. Trimming took off 7 bases at V and 4 bases at J, with 6 bases between the two ends. Germline V lookup: CDR1 SNHLY, CDR2 FYNNEI. The CDR3 DNA is TGTGCCAGCACTTATGCAGATACGCAGTATTTT. Translating gives CASTYADTQYF.

The chain couples TRBV20-1 to TRBJ2-7; 10 nucleotides line up with TRBD2. Losses at the gene ends were 2 bases for V and 5 bases for J; bases not matched to a gene: 6. Germline V gives CDR1 DFQATT, CDR2 SNEGSKA (reference sequence). The CDR3 has 14 amino acids. The CDR3 sequence is CSARRLAGAHEQYF. The CDR3 nucleotides read TGCAGTGCTAGAAGGCTAGCGGGAGCACACGAGCAGTACTTC.

This clonotype was counted between two and nine times. This chain joins TRBV4-3 and TRBJ2-7, with D tentatively TRBD1 (5 bases). This CDR3 region has 15 residues. The V and J ends lost 0 bases and 3 bases respectively, with 12 bases between them. Per the germline V gene, CDR1 is LGHNA and CDR2 is YSLEER. This CDR3 is CASSQEARVNYEQYF. CDR3 coding DNA: TGCGCCAGCAGCCAAGAGGCCAGGGTCAACTACGAGCAGTACTTC.

This clonotype was detected many times. The chain has TRBV20-1 and TRBJ2-5; tentatively, D is TRBD2 (6 bases). V was shortened by 0 bases and J by 4 bases, with 9 bases between the two germline ends. The germline V gene has CDR1 DFQATT and CDR2 SNEGSKA (reference sequence). The CDR3 spans 13 residues. In nucleotides, the CDR3 is TGCAGTGCTAGAGAGGACGGGAGAGAGACCCAGTACTTC. Translated: CSAREDGRETQYF.